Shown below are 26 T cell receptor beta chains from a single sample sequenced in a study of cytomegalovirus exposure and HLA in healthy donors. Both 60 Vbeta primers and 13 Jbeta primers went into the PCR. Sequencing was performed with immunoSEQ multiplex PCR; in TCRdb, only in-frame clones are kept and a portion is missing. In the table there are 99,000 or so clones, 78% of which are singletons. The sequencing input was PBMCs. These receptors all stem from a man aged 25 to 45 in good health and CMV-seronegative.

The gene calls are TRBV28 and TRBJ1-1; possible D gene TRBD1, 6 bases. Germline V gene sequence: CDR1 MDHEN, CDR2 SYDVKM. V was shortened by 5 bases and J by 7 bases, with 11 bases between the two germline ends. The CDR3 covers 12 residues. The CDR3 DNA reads TGTGCCAGCAGTAAGACCAGGGGTGAAGCTTTCTTT. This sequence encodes CASSKTRGEAFF.

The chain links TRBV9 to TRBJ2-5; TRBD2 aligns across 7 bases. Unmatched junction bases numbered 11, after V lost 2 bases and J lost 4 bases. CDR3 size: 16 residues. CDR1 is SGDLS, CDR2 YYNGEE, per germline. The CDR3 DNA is TGTGCCAGCAGCGTCTCTCAGGGAGGGGTAGGAGAGACCCAGTACTTC. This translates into CASSVSQGGVGETQYF.

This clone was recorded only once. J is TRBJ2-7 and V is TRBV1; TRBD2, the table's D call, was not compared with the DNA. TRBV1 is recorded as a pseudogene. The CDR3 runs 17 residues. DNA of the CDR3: TGCACCAGCAGCGCGACAAGGACTAGGGCACCCACCCTCGAGCAGTACTTC. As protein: CTSSATRTRAPTLEQYF.

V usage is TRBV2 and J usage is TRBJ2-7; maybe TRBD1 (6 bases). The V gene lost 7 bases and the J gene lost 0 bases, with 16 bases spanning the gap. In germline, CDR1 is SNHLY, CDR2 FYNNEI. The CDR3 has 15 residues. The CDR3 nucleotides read TGTGCCAGCACCGAAAACAGGGACATCTCCTACGAGCAGTACTTC. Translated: CASTENRDISYEQYF.

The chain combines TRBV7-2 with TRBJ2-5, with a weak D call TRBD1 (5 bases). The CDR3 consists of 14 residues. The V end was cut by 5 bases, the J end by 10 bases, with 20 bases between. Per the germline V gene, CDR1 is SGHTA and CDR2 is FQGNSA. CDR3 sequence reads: CASSPLQESVDQYF. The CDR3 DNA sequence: TGTGCCAGCAGCCCCCTACAGGAAAGTGTAGACCAGTACTTC.

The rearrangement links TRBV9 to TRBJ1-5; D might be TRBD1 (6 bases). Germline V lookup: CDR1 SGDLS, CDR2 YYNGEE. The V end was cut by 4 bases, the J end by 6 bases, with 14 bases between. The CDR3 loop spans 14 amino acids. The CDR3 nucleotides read TGTGCCAGCAGCAACACGGACAGAGTTCAGCCCCAGCATTTT. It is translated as CASSNTDRVQPQHF.

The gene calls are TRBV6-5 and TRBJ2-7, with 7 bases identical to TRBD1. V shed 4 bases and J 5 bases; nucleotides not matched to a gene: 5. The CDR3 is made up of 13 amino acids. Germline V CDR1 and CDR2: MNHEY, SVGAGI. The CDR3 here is CASSSTGRNEQYF. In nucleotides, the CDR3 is TGTGCCAGCAGTTCGACAGGGCGCAACGAGCAGTACTTC.

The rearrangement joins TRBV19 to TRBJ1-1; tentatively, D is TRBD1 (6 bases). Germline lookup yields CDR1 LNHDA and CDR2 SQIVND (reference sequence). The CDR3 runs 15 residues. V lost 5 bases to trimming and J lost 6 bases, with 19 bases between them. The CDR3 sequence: CASSASQGSFAEAFF. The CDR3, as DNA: TGTGCCAGTAGTGCCTCACAGGGCTCCTTCGCTGAAGCTTTCTTT.

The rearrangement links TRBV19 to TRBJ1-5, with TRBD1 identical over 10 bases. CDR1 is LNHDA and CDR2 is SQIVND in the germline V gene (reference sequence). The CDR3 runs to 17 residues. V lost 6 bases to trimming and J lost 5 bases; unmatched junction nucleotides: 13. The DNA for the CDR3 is TGTGCCAGTAGAGACATGGGGGGACAGGGGATATATCAGCCCCAGCATTTT. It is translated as CASRDMGGQGIYQPQHF.

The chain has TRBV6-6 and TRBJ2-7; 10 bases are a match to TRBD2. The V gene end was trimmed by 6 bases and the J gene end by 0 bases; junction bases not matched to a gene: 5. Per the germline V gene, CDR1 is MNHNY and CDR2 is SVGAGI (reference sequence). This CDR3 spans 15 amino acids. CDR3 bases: TGTGCCAGCAGACGGACTAGCGGCGTCTCCTACGAGCAGTACTTC. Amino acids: CASRRTSGVSYEQYF.

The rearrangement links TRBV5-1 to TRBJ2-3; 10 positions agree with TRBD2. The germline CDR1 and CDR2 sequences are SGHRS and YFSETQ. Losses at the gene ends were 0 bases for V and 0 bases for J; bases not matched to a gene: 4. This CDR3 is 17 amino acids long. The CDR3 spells CASSLAALAGSTDTQYF. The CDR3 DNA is TGCGCCAGCAGCTTGGCCGCACTAGCGGGGAGCACAGATACGCAGTATTTT. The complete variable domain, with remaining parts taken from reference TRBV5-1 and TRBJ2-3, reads KAGVTQTPRYLIKTRGQQVTLSCSPISGHRSVSWYQQTPGQGLQFLFEYFSETQRNKGNFPGRFSGRQFSNSRSEMNVSTLELGDSALYLCASSLAALAGSTDTQYFGPGTRLTVL.

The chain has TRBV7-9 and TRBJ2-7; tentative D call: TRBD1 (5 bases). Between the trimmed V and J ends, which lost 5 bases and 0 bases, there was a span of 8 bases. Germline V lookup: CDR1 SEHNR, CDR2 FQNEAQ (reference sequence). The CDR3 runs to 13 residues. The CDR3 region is CASSRDSSYEQYF. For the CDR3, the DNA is TGTGCCAGCAGCCGAGACAGCTCCTACGAGCAGTACTTC.

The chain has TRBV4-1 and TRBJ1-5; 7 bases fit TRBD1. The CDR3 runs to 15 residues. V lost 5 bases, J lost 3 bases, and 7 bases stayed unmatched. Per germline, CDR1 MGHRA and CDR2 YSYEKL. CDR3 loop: CASSGTEDFNQPQHF. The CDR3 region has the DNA TGCGCCAGCAGCGGGACAGAAGACTTCAATCAGCCCCAGCATTTT.

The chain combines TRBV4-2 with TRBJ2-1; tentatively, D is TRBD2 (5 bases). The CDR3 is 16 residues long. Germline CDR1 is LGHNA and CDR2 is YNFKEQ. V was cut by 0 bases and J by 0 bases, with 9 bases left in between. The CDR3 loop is CASSQEAASSYNEQFF. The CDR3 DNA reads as TGTGCCAGCAGCCAAGAAGCGGCCAGCTCCTACAATGAGCAGTTCTTC.

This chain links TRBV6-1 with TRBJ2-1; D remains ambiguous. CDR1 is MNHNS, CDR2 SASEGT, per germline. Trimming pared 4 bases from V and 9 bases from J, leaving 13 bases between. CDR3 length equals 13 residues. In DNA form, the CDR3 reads TGTGCCAGCAGTGCTGGCAGTTCAGGTGAGCAGTTCTTC. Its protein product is CASSAGSSGEQFF.

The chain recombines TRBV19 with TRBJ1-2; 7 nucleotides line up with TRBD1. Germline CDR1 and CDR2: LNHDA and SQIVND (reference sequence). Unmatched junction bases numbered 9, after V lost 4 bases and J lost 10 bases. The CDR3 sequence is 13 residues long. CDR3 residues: CASSKLDRDYYTF. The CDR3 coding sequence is TGTGCCAGTAGTAAATTAGACAGGGATTACTACACCTTC.

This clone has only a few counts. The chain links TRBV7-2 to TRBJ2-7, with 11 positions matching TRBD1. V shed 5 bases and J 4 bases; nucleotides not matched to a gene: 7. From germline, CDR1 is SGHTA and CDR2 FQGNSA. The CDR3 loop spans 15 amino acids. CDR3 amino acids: CASSMDRGRGYEQYF. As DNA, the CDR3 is TGTGCCAGCAGCATGGACAGGGGGCGCGGTTACGAGCAGTACTTC. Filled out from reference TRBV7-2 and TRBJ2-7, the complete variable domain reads GAGVSQSPSNKVTEKGKDVELRCDPISGHTALYWYRQSLGQGLEFLIYFQGNSAPDKSGLPSDRFSAERTGGSVSTLTIQRTQQEDSAVYLCASSMDRGRGYEQYFGPGTRLTVT.

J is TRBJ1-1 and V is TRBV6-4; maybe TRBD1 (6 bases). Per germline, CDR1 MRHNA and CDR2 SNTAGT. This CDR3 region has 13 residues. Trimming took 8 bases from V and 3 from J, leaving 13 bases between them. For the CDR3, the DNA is TGTGCCAGCGCTCGAGGGGGGGACACTGAAGCTTTCTTT. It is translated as CASARGGDTEAFF.

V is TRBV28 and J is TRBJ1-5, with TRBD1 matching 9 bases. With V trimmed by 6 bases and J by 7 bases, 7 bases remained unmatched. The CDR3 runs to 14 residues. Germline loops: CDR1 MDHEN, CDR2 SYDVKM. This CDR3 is CASSRTGEVQPQHF. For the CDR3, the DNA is TGTGCCAGCAGCCGGACAGGGGAGGTCCAGCCCCAGCATTTT.

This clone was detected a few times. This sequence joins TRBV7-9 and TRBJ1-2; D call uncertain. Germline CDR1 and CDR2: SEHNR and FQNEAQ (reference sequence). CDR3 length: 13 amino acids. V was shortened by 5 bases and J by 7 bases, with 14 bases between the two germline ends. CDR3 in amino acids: CASSTTGFSGYTF. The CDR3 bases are TGTGCCAGCAGCACAACGGGGTTCTCTGGCTACACCTTC.

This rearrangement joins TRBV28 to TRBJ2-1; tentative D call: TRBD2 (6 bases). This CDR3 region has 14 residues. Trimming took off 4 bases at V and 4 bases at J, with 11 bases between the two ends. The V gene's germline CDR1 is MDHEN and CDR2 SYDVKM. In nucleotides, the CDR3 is TGTGCCAGCAGTTCGCATAGCGGTTACAATGAGCAGTTCTTC. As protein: CASSSHSGYNEQFF.

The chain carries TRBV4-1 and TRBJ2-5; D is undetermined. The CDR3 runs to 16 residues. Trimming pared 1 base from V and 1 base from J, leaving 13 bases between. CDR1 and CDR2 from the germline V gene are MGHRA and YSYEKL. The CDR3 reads CASSQGVTESQETQYF. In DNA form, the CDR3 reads TGCGCCAGCAGCCAAGGCGTTACAGAATCCCAAGAGACCCAGTACTTC.

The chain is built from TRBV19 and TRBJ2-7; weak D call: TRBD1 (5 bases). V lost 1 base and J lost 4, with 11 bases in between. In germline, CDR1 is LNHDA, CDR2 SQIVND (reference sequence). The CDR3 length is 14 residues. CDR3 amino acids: CASSIGDRLYEQYF. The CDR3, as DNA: TGTGCCAGTAGTATAGGCGACAGATTATACGAGCAGTACTTC.

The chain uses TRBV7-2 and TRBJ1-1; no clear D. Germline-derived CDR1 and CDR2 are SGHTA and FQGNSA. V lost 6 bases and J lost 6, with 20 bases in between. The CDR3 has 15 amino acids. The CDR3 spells CASSSSPGGYPEAFF. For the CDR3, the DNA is TGTGCCAGCAGTTCATCCCCGGGAGGGTATCCTGAAGCTTTCTTT.

CDR3 in DNA: TGTGCCGCCGGCACAGAAGGACAGCCCCAGCATTTT. Encoded protein: CAAGTEGQPQHF. V usage is TRBV19 and J usage is TRBJ1-5; D gene ambiguous. Between the trimmed V and J ends, which lost 11 bases and 7 bases, there was a span of 15 bases. This CDR3 has 12 amino acids. CDR1 and CDR2 from the germline V gene are LNHDA and SQIVND (reference sequence).

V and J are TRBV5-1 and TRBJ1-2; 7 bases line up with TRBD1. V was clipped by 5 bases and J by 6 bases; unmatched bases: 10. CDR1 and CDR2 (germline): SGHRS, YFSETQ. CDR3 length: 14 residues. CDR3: CASRDTGAADGYTF. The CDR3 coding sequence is TGCGCCAGCAGGGACACAGGGGCCGCCGATGGCTACACCTTC. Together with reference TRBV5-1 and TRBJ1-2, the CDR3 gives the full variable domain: KAGVTQTPRYLIKTRGQQVTLSCSPISGHRSVSWYQQTPGQGLQFLFEYFSETQRNKGNFPGRFSGRQFSNSRSEMNVSTLELGDSALYLCASRDTGAADGYTFGSGTRLTVV.